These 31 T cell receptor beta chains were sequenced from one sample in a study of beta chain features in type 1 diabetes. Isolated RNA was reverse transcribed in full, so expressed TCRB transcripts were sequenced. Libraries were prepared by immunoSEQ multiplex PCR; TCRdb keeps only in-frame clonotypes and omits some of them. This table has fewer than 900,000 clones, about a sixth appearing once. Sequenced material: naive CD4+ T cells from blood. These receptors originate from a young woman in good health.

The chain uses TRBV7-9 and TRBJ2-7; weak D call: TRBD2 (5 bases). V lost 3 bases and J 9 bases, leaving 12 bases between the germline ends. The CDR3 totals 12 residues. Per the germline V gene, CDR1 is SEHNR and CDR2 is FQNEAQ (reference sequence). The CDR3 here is CASSLNGGSQYF. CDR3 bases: TGTGCCAGCAGCTTGAACGGCGGGTCGCAGTACTTC.

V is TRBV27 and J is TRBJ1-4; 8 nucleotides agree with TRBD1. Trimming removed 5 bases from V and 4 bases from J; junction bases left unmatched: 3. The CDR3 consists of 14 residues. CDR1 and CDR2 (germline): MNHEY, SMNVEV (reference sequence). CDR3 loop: CASSLDRGNEKLFF. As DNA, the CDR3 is TGTGCCAGCAGTCTTGACAGGGGTAATGAAAAACTGTTTTTT.

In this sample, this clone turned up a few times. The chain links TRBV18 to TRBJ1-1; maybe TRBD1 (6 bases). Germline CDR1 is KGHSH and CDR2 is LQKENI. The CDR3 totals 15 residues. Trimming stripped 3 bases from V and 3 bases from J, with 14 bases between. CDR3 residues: CASSPRAGDYTEAFF. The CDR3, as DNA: TGTGCCAGCTCACCGAGGGCAGGGGACTACACTGAAGCTTTCTTT. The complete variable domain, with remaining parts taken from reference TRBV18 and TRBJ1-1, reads NAGVMQNPRHLVRRRGQEARLRCSPMKGHSHVYWYRQLPEEGLKFMVYLQKENIIDESGMPKERFSAEFPKEGPSILRIQQVVRGDSAAYFCASSPRAGDYTEAFFGQGTRLTVV.

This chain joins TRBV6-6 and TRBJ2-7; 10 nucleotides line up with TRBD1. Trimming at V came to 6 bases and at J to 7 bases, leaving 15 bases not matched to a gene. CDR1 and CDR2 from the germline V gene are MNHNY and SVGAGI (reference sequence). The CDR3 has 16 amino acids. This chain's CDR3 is CASRTPGQGQLREQYF. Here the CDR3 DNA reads TGTGCCAGCAGGACCCCGGGACAGGGGCAACTAAGGGAGCAGTACTTC.

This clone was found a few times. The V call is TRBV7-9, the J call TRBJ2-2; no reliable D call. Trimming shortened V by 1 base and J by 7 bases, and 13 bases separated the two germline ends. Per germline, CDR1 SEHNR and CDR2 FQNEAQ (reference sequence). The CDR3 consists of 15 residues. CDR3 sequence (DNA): TGTGCCAGCAGCTTAGGGGATGTCAGGAGCGGGGAGCTGTTTTTT. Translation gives CASSLGDVRSGELFF.

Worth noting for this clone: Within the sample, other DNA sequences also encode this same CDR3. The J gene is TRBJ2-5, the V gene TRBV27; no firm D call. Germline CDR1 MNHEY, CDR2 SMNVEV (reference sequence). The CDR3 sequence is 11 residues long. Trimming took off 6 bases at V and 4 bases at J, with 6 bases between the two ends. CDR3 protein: CASRGRETQYF. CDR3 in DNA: TGTGCCAGCAGAGGCAGAGAGACCCAGTACTTC.

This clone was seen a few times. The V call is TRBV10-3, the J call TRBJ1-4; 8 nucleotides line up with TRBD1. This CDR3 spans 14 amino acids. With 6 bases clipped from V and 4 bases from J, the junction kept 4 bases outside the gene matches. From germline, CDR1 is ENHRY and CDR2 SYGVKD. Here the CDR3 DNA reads TGTGCCATCAGCCGGACAGGGATTAATGAAAAACTGTTTTTT. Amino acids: CAISRTGINEKLFF.

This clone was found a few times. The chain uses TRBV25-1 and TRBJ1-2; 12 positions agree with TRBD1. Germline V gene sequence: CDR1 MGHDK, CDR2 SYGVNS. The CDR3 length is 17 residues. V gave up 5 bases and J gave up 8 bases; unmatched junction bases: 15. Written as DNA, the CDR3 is TGTGCCAGCAGTCCCCCGCGGCCGGGACAGGGGGCGGGAGGCTACACCTTC. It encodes CASSPPRPGQGAGGYTF.

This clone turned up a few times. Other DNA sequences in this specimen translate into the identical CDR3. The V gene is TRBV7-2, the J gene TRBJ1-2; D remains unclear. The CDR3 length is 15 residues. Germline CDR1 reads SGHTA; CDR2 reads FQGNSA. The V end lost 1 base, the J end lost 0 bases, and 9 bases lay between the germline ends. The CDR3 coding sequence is TGTGCCAGCAGCTTAGTTGGAGGAGCTAACTATGGCTACACCTTC. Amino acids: CASSLVGGANYGYTF.

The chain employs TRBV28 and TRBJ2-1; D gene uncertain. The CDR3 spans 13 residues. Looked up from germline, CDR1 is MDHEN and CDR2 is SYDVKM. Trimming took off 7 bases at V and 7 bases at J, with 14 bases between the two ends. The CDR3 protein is CASTRALRNEQFF. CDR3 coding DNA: TGTGCCAGCACTAGGGCCCTTAGGAATGAGCAGTTCTTC.

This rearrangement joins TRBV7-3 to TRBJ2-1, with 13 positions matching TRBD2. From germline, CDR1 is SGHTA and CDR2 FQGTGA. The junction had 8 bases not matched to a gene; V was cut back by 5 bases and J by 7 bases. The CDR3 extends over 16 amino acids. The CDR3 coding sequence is TGTGCCAGCAGCCCTCGGACTAGCGGGAGTATAAATGAGCAGTTCTTC. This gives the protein CASSPRTSGSINEQFF. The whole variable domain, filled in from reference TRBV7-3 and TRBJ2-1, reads GAGVSQTPSNKVTEKGKYVELRCDPISGHTALYWYRQSLGQGPEFLIYFQGTGAADDSGLPNDRFFAVRPEGSVSTLKIQRTERGDSAVYLCASSPRTSGSINEQFFGPGTRLTVL.

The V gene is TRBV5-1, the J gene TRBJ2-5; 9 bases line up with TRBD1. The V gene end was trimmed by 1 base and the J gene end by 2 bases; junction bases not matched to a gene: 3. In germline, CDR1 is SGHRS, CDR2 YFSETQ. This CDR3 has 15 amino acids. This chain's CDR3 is CASSLSGTGQETQYF. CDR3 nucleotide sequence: TGCGCCAGCAGCTTGTCAGGGACAGGGCAAGAGACCCAGTACTTC.

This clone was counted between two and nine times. CDR3 in amino acids: CASSSGGLAGREQYF. For the CDR3, the DNA is TGTGCCAGCAGCTCCGGGGGGCTAGCGGGACGCGAGCAGTACTTC. The chain uses TRBV5-4 and TRBJ2-7; TRBD2 matches 9 bases. The V segment lost 3 bases and the J segment 6 bases; nucleotides outside the gene matches: 10. This CDR3 spans 15 amino acids. CDR1 and CDR2 from the germline V gene are SGHNT and YYREEE (reference sequence).

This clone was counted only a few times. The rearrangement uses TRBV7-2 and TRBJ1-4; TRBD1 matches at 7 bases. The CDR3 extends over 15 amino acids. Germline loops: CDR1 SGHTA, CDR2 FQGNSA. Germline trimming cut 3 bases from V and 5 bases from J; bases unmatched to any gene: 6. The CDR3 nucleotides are TGTGCCAGCAGCTTCCACAGGGGTCCAAATGAAAAACTGTTTTTT. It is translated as CASSFHRGPNEKLFF.

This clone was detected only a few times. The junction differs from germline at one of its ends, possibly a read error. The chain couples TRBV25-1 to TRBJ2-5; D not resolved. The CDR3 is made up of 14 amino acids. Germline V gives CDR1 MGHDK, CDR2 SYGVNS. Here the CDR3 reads CASSDPLRQGTQYF. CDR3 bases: TGTGCCAGCAGTGACCCCCTTCGGCAAGGGACCCAGTACTTC.

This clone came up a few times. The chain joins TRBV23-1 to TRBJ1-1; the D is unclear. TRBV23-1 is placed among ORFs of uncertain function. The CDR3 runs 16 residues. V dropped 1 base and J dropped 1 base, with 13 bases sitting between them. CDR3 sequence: CASSQYIVPGNTEAFF. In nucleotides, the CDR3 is TGCGCCAGCAGTCAATACATCGTCCCGGGGAACACTGAAGCTTTCTTT.

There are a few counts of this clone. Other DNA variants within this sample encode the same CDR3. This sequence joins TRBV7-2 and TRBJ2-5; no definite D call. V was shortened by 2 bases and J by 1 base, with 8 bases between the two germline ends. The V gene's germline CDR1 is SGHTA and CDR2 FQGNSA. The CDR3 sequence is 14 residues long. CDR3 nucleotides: TGTGCCAGCAGCTTAAATCCTGGCCAAGAGACCCAGTACTTC. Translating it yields CASSLNPGQETQYF.

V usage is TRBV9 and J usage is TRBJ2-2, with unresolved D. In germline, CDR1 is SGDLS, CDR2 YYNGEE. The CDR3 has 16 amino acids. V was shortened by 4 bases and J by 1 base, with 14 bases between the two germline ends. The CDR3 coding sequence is TGTGCCAGCAGCATGAGTGGTAGGATGAACACCGGGGAGCTGTTTTTT. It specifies CASSMSGRMNTGELFF.

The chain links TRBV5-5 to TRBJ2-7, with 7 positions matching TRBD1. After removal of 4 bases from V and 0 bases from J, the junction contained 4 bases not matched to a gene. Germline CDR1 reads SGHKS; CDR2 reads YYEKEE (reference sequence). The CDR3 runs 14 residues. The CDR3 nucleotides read TGTGCCAGCAGCGGGGGACAGAACTCCTACGAGCAGTACTTC. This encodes CASSGGQNSYEQYF. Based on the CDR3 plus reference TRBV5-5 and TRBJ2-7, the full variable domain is DAGVTQSPTHLIKTRGQQVTLRCSPISGHKSVSWYQQVLGQGPQFIFQYYEKEERGRGNFPDRFSARQFPNYSSELNVNALLLGDSALYLCASSGGQNSYEQYFGPGTRLTVT.

The CDR3 DNA sequence: TGTGCCAGCAGATGGCTTCCCCGAACCGCCTACGAGCAGTACTTC. It yields the protein CASRWLPRTAYEQYF. The chain couples TRBV6-1 to TRBJ2-7; D is unresolved. The CDR3 consists of 15 residues. The germline CDR1 and CDR2 sequences are MNHNS and SASEGT. V shed 6 bases and J shed 2 bases, with 17 bases lying between them.

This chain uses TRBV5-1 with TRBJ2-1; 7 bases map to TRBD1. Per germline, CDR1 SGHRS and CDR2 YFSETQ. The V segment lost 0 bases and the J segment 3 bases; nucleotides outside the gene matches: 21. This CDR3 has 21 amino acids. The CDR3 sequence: CASSLGGLEASSRGLYNEQFF. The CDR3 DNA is TGCGCCAGCAGCTTGGGAGGGCTCGAGGCGTCTTCGAGGGGGCTCTACAATGAGCAGTTCTTC. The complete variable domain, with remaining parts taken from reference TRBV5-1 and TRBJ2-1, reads KAGVTQTPRYLIKTRGQQVTLSCSPISGHRSVSWYQQTPGQGLQFLFEYFSETQRNKGNFPGRFSGRQFSNSRSEMNVSTLELGDSALYLCASSLGGLEASSRGLYNEQFFGPGTRLTVL.

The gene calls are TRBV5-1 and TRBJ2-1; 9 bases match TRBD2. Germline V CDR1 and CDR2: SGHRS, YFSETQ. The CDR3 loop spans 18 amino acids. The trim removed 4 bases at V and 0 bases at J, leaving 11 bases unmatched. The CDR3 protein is CASSHQTLAGSSYNEQFF. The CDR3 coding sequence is TGCGCCAGCAGCCACCAAACACTAGCGGGTTCCTCCTACAATGAGCAGTTCTTC.

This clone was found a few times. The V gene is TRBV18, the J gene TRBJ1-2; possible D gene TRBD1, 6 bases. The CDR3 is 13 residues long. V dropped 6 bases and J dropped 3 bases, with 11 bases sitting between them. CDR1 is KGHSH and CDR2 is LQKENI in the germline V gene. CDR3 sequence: CASSRAGDYGYTF. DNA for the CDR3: TGTGCCAGCTCTCGGGCAGGGGACTATGGCTACACCTTC.

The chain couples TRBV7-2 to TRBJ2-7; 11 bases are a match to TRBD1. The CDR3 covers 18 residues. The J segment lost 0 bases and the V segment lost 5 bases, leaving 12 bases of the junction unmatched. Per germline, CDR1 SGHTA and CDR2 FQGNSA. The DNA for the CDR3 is TGTGCCAGCAGCCGACCGGGACAGGGGGGTCTAAGCTCCTACGAGCAGTACTTC. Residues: CASSRPGQGGLSSYEQYF.

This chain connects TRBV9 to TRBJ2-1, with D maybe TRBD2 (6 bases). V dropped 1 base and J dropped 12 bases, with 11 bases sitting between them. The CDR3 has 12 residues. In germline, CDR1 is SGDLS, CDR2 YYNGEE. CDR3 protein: CASSVTPSVQFF. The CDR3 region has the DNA TGTGCCAGCAGCGTAACTCCTAGCGTGCAGTTCTTC. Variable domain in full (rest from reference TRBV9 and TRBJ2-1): DSGVTQTPKHLITATGQRVTLRCSPRSGDLSVYWYQQSLDQGLQFLIQYYNGEERAKGNILERFSAQQFPDLHSELNLSSLELGDSALYFCASSVTPSVQFFGPGTRLTVL.

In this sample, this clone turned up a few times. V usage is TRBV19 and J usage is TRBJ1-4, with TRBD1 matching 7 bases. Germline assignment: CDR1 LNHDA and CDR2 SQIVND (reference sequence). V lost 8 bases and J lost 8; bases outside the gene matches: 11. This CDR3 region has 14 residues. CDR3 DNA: TGTGCCAGTGGCAAGGGGGCGCTTTACGAAAAACTGTTTTTT. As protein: CASGKGALYEKLFF. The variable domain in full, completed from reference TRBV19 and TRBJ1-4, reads DGGITQSPKYLFRKEGQNVTLSCEQNLNHDAMYWYRQDPGQGLRLIYYSQIVNDFQKGDIAEGYSVSREKKESFPLTVTSAQKNPTAFYLCASGKGALYEKLFFGSGTQLSVL.

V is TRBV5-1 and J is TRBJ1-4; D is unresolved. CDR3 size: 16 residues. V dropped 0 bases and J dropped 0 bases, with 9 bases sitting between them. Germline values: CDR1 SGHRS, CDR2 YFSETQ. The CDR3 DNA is TGCGCCAGCAGCTTGGGGACGGTTGCAACTAATGAAAAACTGTTTTTT. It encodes CASSLGTVATNEKLFF. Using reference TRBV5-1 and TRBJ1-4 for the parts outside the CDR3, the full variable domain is KAGVTQTPRYLIKTRGQQVTLSCSPISGHRSVSWYQQTPGQGLQFLFEYFSETQRNKGNFPGRFSGRQFSNSRSEMNVSTLELGDSALYLCASSLGTVATNEKLFFGSGTQLSVL.

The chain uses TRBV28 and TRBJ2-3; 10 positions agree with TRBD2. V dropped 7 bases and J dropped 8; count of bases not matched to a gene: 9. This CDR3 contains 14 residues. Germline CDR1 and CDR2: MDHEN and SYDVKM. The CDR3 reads CASTSSGRAPTQYF. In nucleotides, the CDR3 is TGTGCCAGCACCTCGAGCGGGAGGGCCCCTACGCAGTATTTT.

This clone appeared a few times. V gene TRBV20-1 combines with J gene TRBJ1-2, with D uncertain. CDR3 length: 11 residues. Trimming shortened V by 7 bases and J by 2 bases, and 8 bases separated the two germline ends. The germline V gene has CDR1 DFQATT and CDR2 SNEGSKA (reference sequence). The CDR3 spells CSGSSNYGYTF. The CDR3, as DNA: TGCAGTGGTTCGAGCAACTATGGCTACACCTTC.

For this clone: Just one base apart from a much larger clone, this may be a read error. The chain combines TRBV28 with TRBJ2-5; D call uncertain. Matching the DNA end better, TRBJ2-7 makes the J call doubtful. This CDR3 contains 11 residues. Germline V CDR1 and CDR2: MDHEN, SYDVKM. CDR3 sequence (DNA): TGTGCCAGCAGTATCTCCTACGAGCAGTACTTC. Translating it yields CASSISYEQYF.

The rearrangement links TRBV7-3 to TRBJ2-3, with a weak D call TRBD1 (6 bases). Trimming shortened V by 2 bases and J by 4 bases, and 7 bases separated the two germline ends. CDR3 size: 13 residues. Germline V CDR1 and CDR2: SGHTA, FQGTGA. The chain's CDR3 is CASSLEGADTQYF. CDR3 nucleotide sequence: TGTGCCAGCAGCTTAGAGGGGGCAGATACGCAGTATTTT.